The 13 T cell receptor beta chains reported below all come from one sample, sequenced in a study of glioma-infiltrating T cells. TCR alpha and beta CDR3 regions were amplified from RNA using iRepertoire nested multiplex PCR. MiXCR, run by TCRdb on the multiplex PCR reads, gives a single entry per CDR3 protein. The sample has 170,000 or so distinct CDR3 sequences; about 47% are singletons. The source material was glioma tissue, nonneoplastic brain tissue, or PBMCs (not recorded which). The source of these receptors is a human donor with low-grade glioma or glioblastoma, undergoing nonglioma brain surgery, or in good health (not recorded which).

The J gene is TRBJ2-1, the V gene TRBV5-1; TRBD2 matches 11 bases. V lost 5 bases, J lost 6 bases, and 7 bases stayed unmatched. Germline assignment: CDR1 SGHRS and CDR2 YFSETQ. The CDR3 is 15 amino acids. CDR3 in DNA: TGCGCCAGCAGAACAACTAGCGGGAGTCGCAATGAGCAGTTCTTC. This translates into CASRTTSGSRNEQFF.

This clonotype was observed a single time. An end of the junction does not agree with germline; a read error may underlie this. CDR3 in amino acids: CASSSGDRGGEAQYF. CDR3 in DNA: TGTGCCAGCAGCTCTGGGGACAGGGGGGGAGAGGCCCAGTACTTC. The rearrangement uses TRBV7-9 and TRBJ2-5; 11 bases fit TRBD1. This CDR3 spans 15 amino acids. CDR1 SEHNR and CDR2 FQNEAQ come from the germline V gene (reference sequence).

This clonotype showed up just once. One junction end disagrees with the germline gene, perhaps due to a read error. The chain employs TRBV25-1 and TRBJ1-1, with D unclear. Germline V lookup: CDR1 MGHDK, CDR2 SYGVNS. The CDR3 has 13 amino acids. CDR3 sequence (DNA): TGTGCCAGCAGTCTCCGGCAGAACACTGAATCTTTCTTT. Translated, it gives CASSLRQNTESFF.

To note about this clonotype: A much bigger clone sits one base away, suggesting this may be a read error. The rearrangement joins TRBV14 to TRBJ2-5, with unresolved D. The ends were cut back, 1 base at V and 8 bases at J, with 8 bases in the middle. The length of the CDR3 is 12 residues. Germline loops: CDR1 SGHDN, CDR2 FVKESK. The CDR3, as DNA: TGTGCCAGCAGCCAAGTCCTAGATACCCAGTACTTC. It yields the protein CASSQVLDTQYF.

This clonotype was detected ten times or more. The V gene is TRBV19, the J gene TRBJ2-3; 8 bases map to TRBD1. Losses at the gene ends were 7 bases for V and 3 bases for J; bases not matched to a gene: 6. Germline CDR1 reads LNHDA; CDR2 reads SQIVND (reference sequence). The CDR3 has 14 residues. CDR3 loop: CASTTGGTTDTQYF. As DNA, the CDR3 is TGTGCCAGTACCACAGGGGGAACTACAGATACGCAGTATTTT.

A remark on this clonotype: A much larger clonotype is one base distant, so this may be a read error. V usage is TRBV7-6 and J usage is TRBJ2-3, with TRBD2 as a possible D gene (5 bases). Deletions cut 5 bases from V and 7 bases from J, with 22 bases between. Germline CDR1 SGHVS, CDR2 FNYEAQ. The CDR3 runs 16 residues. The CDR3 sequence is CASSQDHGLASNTQYF. The DNA of the CDR3 is TGTGCCAGCAGCCAAGATCATGGACTGGCTTCAAATACGCAGTATTTT.

This clonotype was observed many times. The chain combines TRBV2 with TRBJ2-1, with 12 bases lining up with TRBD2. Germline lookup yields CDR1 SNHLY and CDR2 FYNNEI. The CDR3 totals 11 residues. The J segment lost 14 bases and the V segment lost 7 bases, leaving 3 bases of the junction unmatched. The CDR3 DNA reads as TGTGCCAGCACAGGACTAGCGGGAAAGTTCTTC. Translating gives CASTGLAGKFF.

This clonotype was detected many times. The genes are TRBV14 and TRBJ1-1; possible D gene TRBD1, 6 bases. The CDR3 extends over 15 amino acids. The V gene's germline CDR1 is SGHDN and CDR2 FVKESK. V was pared by 4 bases and J by 1 base, with 13 bases between. DNA of the CDR3: TGTGCCAGCAGCCTCCGAACAGGGAGGAACACTGAAGCTTTCTTT. Its translation is CASSLRTGRNTEAFF.

In its sample, this clonotype was seen a few times. The J gene is TRBJ2-1, the V gene TRBV9; 11 bases are a match to TRBD2. This CDR3 contains 15 residues. Looked up from germline, CDR1 is SGDLS and CDR2 is YYNGEE. V was pared by 4 bases and J by 4 bases, with 4 bases of the junction left unmatched. The CDR3 here is CASSQRLAGYNEQFF. The DNA of the CDR3 is TGTGCCAGCAGCCAGCGACTAGCGGGGTACAATGAGCAGTTCTTC.

At least ten counts were recorded for this clonotype. This chain joins TRBV29-1 and TRBJ1-1; D is uncertain. The CDR3 loop spans 11 amino acids. Trimming stripped 7 bases from V and 0 bases from J, with 6 bases between. The germline V gene encodes CDR1 SQVTM and CDR2 ANQGSEA. In DNA, the CDR3 is TGCAGCGCCGAAGTGAACACTGAAGCTTTCTTT. Translated: CSAEVNTEAFF.

This clonotype is labeled as medium-sized. V is TRBV6-1 and J is TRBJ1-5; 9 nucleotides line up with TRBD1. This CDR3 contains 12 residues. With V trimmed by 8 bases and J by 4 bases, 0 bases remained unmatched. CDR1 is MNHNS, CDR2 SASEGT, per germline. The CDR3 DNA reads TGTGCCAGCGGGACAGGGAATCAGCCCCAGCATTTT. Encoded protein: CASGTGNQPQHF.

In regard to this clonotype: The junction does not match germline at one end; this may be a read error. The chain combines TRBV15 with TRBJ2-1; tentative D call: TRBD2 (7 bases). Germline V gene data show CDR1 as LNHNV and CDR2 as YYDKDF (reference sequence). This CDR3 is 15 amino acids long. The CDR3 bases are TGTGCCACCAGCAGAGATCGGGGGGCCCGCAATGAGCAGCTCTTC. Translating gives CATSRDRGARNEQLF. Full variable domain (rest looked up from reference TRBV15 and TRBJ2-1): DAMVIQNPRYQVTQFGKPVTLSCSQTLNHNVMYWYQQKSSQAPKLLFHYYDKDFNNEADTPDNFQSRRPNTSFCFLDIRSPGLGDTAMYLCATSRDRGARNEQLFGPGTRLTVL.

The genes are TRBV6-4 and TRBJ2-2; D is possibly TRBD2 (5 bases). The CDR3 consists of 12 residues. Trimming left V 6 bases short and J 4 bases short, with 6 bases between. Germline V gene data show CDR1 as MRHNA and CDR2 as SNTAGT. The CDR3 sequence: CASRGGTGELFF. The CDR3 region has the DNA TGTGCCAGCAGAGGAGGCACCGGGGAGCTGTTTTTT.